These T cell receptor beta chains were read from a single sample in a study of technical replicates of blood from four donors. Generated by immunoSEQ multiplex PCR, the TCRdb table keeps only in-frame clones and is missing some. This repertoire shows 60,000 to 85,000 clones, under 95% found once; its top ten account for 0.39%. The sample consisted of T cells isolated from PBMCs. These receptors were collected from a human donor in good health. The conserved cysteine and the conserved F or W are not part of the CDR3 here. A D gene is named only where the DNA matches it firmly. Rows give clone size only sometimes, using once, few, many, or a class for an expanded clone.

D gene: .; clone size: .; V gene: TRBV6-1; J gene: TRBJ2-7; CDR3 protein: ASRGGAGSEQY
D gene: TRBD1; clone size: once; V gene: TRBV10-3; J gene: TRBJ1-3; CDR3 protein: AIRTGGAGNTIY
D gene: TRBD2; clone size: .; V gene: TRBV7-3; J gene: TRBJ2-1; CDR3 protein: ASSSTSGKGRNEQF
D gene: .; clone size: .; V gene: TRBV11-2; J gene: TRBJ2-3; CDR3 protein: ASSPSGFAADTQY
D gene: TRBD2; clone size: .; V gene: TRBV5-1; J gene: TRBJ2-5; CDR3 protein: ASSLVSSGRSQETQY
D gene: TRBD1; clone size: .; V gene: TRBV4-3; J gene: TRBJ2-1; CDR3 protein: ASSQATGPTEQF
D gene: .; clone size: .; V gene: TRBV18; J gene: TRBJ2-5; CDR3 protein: ASSQGVLETQY
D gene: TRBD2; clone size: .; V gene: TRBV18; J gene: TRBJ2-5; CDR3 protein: ASSPPGGTETQY
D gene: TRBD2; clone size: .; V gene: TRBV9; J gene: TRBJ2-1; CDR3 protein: ASSVSGTSGYNEQF
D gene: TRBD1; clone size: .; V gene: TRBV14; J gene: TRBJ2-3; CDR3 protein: ASSLTGGDLDTQY
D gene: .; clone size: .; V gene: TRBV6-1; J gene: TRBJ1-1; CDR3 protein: ASSITGNTEAF
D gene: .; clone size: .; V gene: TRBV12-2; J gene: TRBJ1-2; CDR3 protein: ASRLSWTRKTYGYT
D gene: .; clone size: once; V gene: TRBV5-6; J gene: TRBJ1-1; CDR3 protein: ASSRRDRNTEAF
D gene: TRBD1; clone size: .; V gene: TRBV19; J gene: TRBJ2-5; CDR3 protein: ASSIIQRGLETQY
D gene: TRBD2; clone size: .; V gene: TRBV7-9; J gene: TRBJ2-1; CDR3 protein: ASSSSYFQASGRNEQF
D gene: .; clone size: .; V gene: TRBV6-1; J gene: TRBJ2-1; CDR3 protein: ASSDGPNEQF
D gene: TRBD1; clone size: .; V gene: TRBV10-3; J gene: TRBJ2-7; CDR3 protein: AISTGDGVHEQY
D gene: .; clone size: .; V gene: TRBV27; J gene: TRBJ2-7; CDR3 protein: ASSFAREYEQY
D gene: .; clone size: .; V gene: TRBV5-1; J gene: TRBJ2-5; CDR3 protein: ASTLGDIGETQY
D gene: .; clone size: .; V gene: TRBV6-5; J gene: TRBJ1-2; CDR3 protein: ASTPRDIFYGYT
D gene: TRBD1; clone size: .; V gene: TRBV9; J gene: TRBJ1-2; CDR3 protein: ASSGTGTGGDGYT
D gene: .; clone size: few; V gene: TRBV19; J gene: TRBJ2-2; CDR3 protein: ASSITWGDTGELF
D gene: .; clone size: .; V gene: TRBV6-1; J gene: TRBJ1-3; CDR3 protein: ASSAGHFGNTIY
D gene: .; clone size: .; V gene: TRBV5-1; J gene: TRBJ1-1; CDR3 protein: ASSLGRITF
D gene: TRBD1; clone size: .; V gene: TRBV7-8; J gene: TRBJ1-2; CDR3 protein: ASSLDNFGQGAGGYT
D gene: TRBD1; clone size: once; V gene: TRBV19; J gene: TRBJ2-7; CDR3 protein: ASRKDRGLYEQY
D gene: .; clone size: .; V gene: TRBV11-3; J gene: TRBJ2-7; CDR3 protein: ASSLEQGTYEQY
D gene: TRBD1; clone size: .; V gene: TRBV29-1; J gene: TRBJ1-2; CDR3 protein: SVGQTGDYGYT
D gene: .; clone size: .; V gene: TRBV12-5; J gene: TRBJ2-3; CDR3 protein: ASGLNREGATDTQY
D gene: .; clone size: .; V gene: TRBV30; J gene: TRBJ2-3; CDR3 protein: AWKSTAFFSSTDTQY
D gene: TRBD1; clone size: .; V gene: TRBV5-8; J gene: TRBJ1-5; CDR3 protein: ASSLLRGQDQPQH
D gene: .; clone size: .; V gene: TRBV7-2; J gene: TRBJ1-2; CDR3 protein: ASSLAGAGYT
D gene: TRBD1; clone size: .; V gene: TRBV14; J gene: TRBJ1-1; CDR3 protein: ASSLNQGASSEAF
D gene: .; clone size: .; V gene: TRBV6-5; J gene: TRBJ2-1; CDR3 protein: ASSYSRIREDEQF
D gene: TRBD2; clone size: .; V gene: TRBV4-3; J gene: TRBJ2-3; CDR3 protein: ASSLHLTSGRAGGGTDTQY
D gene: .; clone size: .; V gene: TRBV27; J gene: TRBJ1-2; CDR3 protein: ASSGVTGYT
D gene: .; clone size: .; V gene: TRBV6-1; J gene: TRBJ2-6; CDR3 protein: ASSELSGANVLT
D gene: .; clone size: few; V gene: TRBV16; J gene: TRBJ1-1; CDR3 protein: ASSPSGEEAF
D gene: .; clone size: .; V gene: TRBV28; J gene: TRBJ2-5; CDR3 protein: ASSRSITQETQY
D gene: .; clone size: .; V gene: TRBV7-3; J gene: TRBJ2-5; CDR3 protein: ASSGGQWGTQY
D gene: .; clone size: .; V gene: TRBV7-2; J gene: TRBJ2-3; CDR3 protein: ASSSTRGTDTQY
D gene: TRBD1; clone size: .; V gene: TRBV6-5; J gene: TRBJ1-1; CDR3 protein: ASDRARVNTEAF
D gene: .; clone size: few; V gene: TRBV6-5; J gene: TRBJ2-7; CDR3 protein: ASSYLRSSYEQY
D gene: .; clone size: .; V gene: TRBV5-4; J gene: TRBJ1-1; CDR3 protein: ASSPGNRNTEAF
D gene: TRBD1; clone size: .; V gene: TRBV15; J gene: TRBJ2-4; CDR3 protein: ATSSDLTGIDDIQY
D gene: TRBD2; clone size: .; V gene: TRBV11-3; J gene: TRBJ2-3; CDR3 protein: ASSPVRASGRSDTQY
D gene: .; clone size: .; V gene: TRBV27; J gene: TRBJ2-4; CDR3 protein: ASSPEAPDIQY
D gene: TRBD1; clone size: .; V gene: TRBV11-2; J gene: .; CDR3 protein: ASSTPRGNTYEQY
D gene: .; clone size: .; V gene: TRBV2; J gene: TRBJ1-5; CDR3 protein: ASTEVGGVGQPQH
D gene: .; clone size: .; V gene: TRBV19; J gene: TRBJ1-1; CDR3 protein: ASSIGGRGTEAF
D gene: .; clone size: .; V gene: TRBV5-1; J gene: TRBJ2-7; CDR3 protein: ASSLYRSSYEQY
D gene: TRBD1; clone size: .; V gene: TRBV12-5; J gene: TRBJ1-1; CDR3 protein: ASGLVVGQGVTEAF
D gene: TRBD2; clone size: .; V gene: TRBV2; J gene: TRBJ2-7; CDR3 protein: ASSESSGSDSYEQY
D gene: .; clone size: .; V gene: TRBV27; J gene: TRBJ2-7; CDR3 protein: ASSLGGPEQY
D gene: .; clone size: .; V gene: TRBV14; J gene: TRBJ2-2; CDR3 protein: ASSQIENGELF
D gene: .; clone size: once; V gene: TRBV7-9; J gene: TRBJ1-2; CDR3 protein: ASSALTGNGYT
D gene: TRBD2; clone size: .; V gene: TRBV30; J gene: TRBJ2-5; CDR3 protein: AWVPQAGLETQY
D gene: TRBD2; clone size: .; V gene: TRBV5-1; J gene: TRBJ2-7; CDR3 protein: ASSFRILAGVDEQY
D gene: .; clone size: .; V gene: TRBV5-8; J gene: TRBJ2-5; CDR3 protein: ASSKRQGYQETQY
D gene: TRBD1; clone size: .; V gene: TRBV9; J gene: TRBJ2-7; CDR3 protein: ASSATGSSYEQY